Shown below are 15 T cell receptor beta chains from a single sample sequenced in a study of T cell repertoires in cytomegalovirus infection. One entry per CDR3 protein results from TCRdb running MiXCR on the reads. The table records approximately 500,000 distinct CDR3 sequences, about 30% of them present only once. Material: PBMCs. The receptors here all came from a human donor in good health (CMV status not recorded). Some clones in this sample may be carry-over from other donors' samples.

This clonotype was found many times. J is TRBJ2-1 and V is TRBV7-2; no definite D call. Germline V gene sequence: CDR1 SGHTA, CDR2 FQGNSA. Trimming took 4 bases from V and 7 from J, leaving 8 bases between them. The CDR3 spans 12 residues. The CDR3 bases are TGTGCCAGCAGCTCCACGCTTAATGAGCAGTTCTTC. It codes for CASSSTLNEQFF. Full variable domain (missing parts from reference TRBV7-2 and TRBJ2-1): GAGVSQSPSNKVTEKGKDVELRCDPISGHTALYWYRQSLGQGLEFLIYFQGNSAPDKSGLPSDRFSAERTGGSVSTLTIQRTQQEDSAVYLCASSSTLNEQFFGPGTRLTVL.

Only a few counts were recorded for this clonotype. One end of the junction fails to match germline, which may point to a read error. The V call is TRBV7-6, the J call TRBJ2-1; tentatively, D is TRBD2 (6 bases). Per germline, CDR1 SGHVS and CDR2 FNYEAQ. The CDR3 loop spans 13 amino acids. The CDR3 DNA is TGTGCTAGCAGCTCACGACTAGAAAATGAGCAGTTCTTC. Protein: CASSSRLENEQFF.

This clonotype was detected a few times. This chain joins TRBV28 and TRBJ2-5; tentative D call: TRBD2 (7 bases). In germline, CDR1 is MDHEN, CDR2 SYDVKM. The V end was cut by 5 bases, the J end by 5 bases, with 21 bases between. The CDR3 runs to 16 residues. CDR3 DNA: TGTGCCAGCAGTCTGGGAGGGGGGCGGGTCGTGGAGACCCAGTACTTC. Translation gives CASSLGGGRVVETQYF.

CDR3 DNA sequence: TGTGCCAGTAGTCTCCGGGACAGGGGCTACTACGAGCAGTACTTC. As protein: CASSLRDRGYYEQYF. The chain recombines TRBV19 with TRBJ2-7; 10 nucleotides match TRBD1. CDR3 length equals 15 residues. Germline CDR1 LNHDA, CDR2 SQIVND (reference sequence). V shed 5 bases, J shed 3 bases, and the junction held 7 bases outside the gene matches.

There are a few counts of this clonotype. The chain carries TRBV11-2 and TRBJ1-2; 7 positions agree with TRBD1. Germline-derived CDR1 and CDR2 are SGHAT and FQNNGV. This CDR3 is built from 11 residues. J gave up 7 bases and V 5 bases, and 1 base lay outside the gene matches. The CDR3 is CASSQGGGYTF. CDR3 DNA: TGTGCCAGCAGCCAGGGGGGTGGCTACACCTTC.

The CDR3 protein is CASSPLMTGVWEETQYF. The CDR3 bases are TGTGCCAGCAGTCCACTGATGACAGGGGTTTGGGAAGAGACCCAGTACTTC. The chain recombines TRBV27 with TRBJ2-5; 8 bases map to TRBD1. Germline V gene lookup returns CDR1 MNHEY and CDR2 SMNVEV (reference sequence). CDR3 length: 17 residues. V trimming: 5 bases; J trimming: 3 bases; junction bases outside the gene matches: 14.

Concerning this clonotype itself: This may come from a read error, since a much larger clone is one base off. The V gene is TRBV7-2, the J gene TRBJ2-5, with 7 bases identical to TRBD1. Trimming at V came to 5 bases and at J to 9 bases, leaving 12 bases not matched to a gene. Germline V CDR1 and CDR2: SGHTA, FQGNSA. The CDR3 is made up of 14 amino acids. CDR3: CASSPTGRRESQYF. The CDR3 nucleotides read TGTGCCAGCAGCCCGACAGGGAGAAGGGAGTCCCAGTACTTC.

This CDR3 is CASSESGRAAYEQYV. The CDR3 nucleotides are TGTGCCAGCAGTGAAAGCGGGAGGGCCGCCTACGAGCAGTACGTC. The chain links TRBV6-2 or TRBV6-3 to TRBJ2-7; 10 nucleotides match TRBD2. Germline V gives CDR1 MNHEY, CDR2 SVGEGT. The CDR3 runs to 15 residues. Trimming removed 5 bases from V and 2 bases from J; junction bases left unmatched: 6.

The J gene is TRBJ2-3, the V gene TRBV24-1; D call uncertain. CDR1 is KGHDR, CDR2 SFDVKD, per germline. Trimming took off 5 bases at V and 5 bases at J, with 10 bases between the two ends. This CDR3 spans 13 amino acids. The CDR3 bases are TGTGCCACCAGTGCTCTAGACCGAGATACGCAGTATTTT. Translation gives CATSALDRDTQYF.

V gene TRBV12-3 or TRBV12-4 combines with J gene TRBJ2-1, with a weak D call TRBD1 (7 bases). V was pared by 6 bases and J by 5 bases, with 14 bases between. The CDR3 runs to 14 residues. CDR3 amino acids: CASSQGGRDNEQFF. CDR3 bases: TGTGCCAGCAGCCAGGGGGGCAGAGACAATGAGCAGTTCTTC.

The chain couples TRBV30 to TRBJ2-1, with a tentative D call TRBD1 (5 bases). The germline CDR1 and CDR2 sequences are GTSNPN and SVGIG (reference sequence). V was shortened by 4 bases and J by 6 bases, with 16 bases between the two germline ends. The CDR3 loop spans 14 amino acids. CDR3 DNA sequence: TGTGCCTGGATGGAGCAGGGAAGAAGCAATGAGCAGTTCTTC. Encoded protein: CAWMEQGRSNEQFF.

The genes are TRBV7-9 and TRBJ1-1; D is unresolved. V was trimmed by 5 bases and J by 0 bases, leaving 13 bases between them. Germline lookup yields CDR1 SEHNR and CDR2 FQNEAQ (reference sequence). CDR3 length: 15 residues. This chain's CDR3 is CASSNPDLLNTEAFF. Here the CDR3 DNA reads TGTGCCAGCAGCAACCCGGACCTCCTGAACACTGAAGCTTTCTTT.

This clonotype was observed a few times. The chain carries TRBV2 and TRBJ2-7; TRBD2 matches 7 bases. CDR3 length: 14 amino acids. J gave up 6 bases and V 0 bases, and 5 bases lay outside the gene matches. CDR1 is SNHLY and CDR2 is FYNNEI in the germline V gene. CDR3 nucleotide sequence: TGTGCCAGCAGTGAAGCCCCGGGACTAACCGAGCAGTACTTC. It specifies CASSEAPGLTEQYF.

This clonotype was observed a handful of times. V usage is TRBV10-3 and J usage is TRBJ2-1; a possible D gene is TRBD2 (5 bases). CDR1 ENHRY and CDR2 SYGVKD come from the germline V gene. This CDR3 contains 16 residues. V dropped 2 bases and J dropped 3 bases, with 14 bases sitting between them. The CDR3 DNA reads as TGTGCCATCAGTGAGGGGGATGTACTAGTCTACAATGAGCAGTTCTTC. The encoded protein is CAISEGDVLVYNEQFF.

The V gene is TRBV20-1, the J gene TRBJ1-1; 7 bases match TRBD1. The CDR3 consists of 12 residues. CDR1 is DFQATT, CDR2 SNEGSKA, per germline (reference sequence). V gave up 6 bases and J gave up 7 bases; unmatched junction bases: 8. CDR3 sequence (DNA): TGCAGTGCAGCCGGGACAGCCAATGAAGCTTTCTTT. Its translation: CSAAGTANEAFF.